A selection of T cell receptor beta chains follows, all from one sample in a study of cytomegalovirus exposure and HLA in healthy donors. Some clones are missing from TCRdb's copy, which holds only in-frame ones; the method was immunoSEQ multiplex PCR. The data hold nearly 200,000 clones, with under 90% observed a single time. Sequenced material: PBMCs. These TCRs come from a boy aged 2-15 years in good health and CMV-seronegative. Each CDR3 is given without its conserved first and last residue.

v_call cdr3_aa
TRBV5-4 ASSEKRGGLGEQF
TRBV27 ASSRDYPYEQY
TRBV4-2 ASSQGLAGASYNEQF
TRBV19 ASKVDRMNTEAF
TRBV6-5 ASSGQFDQPQH
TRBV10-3 AISGTGQTGELF
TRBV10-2 ASSGTGDTGELF
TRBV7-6 ASSLFEPGNGNTIY
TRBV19 ASSIGRTGFDQPQH
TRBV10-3 AISEGAPYNEQF
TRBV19 ASSSPGTVSYEQY
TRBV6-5 ASSSSGENTGELF
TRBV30 AWISGGPNEQF
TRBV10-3 ATGPRGLGNEQF
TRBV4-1 ASSPTGGNSPLH
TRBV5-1 ASSSRGTGVGDTQY
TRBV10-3 AISDSQGLTDTQY
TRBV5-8 ASRLQPQH
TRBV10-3 AISDPRGSPLH
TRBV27 ASSLSRQGETQY
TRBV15 ATSRDLQSSNQPQH
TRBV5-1 ASSPDRDGYT
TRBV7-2 ASSLNSGSDTQY
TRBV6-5 ASSFRAGAEAF
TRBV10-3 AISEGGVSTEAF
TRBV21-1 ASSIPLTSGYLDEQF
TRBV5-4 ASSLAGGADGYT